This T cell receptor beta chain emerged from a study of blood T cell repertoires in COVID-19. Assay used: immunoSEQ multiplex PCR; TCRdb lists only in-frame clones, some missing. In the table there are around 200,000 clones, approximately 89% of which are singletons. The CDR3 has 15 amino acids. With V trimmed by 1 base and J by 4 bases, 5 bases remained unmatched. Per the germline V gene, CDR1 is SGHAT and CDR2 is FQNNGV. Sequencing was carried out using peripheral blood. This clonotype was sampled from a man in his 70s with acute or convalescent COVID-19. The chain couples TRBV11-2 to TRBJ1-1, with 8 bases matching TRBD1. CDR3 in amino acids: CASSLAGGVGTEAFF. CDR3 DNA sequence: TGTGCCAGCAGCTTAGCAGGGGGCGTAGGCACTGAAGCTTTCTTT.